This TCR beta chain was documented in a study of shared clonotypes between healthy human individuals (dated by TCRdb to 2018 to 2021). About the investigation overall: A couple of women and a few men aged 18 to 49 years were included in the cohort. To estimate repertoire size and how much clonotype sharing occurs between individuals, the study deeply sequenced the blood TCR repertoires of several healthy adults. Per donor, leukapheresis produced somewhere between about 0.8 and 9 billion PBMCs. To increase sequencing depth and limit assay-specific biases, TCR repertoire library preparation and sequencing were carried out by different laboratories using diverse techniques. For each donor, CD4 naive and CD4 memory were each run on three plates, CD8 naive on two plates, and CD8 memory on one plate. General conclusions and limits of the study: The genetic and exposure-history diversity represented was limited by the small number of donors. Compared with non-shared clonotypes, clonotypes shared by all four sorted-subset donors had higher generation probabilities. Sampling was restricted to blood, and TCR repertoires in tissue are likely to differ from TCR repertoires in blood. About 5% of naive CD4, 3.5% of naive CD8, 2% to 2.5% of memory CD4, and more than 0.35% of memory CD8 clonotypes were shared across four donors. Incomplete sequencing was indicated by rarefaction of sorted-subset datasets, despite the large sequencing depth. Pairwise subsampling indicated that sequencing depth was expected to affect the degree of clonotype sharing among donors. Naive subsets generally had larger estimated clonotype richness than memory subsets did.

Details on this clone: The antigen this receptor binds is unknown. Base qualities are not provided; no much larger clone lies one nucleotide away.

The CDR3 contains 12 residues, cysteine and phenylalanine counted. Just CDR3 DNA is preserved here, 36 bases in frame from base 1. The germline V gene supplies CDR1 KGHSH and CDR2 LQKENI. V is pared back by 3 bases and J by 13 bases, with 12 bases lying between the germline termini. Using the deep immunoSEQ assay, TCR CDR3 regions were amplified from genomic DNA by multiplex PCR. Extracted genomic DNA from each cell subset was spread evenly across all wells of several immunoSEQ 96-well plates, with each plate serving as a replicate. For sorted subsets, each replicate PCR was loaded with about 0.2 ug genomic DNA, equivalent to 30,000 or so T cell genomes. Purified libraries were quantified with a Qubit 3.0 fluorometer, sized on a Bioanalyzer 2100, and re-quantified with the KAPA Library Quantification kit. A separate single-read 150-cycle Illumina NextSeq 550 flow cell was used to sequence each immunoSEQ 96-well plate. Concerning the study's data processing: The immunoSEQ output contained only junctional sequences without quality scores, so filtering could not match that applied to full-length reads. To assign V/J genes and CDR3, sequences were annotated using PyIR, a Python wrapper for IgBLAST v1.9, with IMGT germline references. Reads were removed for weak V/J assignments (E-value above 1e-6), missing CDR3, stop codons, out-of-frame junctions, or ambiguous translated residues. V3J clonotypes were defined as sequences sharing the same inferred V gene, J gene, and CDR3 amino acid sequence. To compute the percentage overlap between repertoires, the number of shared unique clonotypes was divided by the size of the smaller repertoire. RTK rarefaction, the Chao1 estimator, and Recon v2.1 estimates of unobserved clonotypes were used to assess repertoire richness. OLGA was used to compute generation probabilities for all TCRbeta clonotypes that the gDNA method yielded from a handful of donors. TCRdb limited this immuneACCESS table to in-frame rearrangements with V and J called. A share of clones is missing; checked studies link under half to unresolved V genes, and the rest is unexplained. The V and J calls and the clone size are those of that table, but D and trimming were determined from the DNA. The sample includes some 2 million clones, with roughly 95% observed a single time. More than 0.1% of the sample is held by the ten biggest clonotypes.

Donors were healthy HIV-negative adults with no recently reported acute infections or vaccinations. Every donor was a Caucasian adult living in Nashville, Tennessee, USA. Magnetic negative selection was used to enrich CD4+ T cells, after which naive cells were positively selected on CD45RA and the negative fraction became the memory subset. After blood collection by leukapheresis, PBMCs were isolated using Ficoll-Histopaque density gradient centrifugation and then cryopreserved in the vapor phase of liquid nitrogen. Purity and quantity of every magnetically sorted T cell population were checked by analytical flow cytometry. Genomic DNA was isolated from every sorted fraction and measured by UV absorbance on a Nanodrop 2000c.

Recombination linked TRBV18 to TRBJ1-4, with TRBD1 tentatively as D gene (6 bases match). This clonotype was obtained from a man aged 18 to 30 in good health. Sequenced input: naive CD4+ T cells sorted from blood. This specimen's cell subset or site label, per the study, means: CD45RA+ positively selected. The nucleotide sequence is TGTGCCAGCTCACCTGCGGCCAGGGGACTGTTTTTT. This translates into CASSPAARGLFF.